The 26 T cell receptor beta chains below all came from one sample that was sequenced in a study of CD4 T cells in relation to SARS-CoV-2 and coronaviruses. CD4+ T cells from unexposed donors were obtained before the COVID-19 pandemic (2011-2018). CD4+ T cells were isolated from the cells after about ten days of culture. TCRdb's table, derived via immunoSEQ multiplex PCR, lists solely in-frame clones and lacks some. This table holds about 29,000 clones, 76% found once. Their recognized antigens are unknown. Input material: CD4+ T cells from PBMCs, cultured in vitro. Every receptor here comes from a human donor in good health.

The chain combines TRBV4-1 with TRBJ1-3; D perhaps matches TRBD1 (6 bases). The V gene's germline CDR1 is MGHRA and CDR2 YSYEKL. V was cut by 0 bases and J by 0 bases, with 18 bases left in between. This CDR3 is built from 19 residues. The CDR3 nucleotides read TGCGCCAGCAGCCAAGAATACAACAGGGTTAGTGGCTCTGGAAACACCATATATTTT. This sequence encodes CASSQEYNRVSGSGNTIYF.

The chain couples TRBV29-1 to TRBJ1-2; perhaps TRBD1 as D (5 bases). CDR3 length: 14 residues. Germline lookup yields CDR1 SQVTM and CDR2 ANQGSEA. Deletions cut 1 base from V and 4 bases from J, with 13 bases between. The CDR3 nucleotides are TGCAGCGTTGAAGCGAGGCAGGGCCTCTATGGCTACACCTTC. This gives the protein CSVEARQGLYGYTF. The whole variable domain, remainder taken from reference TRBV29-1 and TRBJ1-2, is SAVISQKPSRDICQRGTSLTIQCQVDSQVTMMFWYRQQPGQSLTLIATANQGSEATYESGFVIDKFPISRPNLTFSTLTVSNMSPEDSSIYLCSVEARQGLYGYTFGSGTRLTVV.

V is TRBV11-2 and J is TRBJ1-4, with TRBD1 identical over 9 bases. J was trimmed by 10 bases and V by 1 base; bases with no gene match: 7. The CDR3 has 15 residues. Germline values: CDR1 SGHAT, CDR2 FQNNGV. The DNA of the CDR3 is TGTGCCAGCAGCTTAGCCGGACAGGGGATTGGAAAACTGTTTTTT. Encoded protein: CASSLAGQGIGKLFF.

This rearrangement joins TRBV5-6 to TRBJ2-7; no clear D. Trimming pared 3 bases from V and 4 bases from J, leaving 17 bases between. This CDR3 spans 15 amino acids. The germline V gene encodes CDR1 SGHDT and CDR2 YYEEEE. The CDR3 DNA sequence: TGTGCCAGCAGCTCCGGGTCCCGGTTTTCGTACGAGCAGTACTTC. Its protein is CASSSGSRFSYEQYF.

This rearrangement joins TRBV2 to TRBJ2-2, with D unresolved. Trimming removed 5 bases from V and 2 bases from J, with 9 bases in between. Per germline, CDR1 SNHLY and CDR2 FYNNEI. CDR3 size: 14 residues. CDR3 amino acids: CASSPQVNTGELFF. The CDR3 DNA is TGTGCCAGCAGTCCGCAGGTTAACACCGGGGAGCTGTTTTTT.

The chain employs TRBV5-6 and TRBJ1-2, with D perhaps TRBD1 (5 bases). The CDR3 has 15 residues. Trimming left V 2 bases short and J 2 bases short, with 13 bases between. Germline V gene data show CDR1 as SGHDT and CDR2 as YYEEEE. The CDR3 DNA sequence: TGTGCCAGCAGCTTTTTGGGACTTCGGAACTATGGCTACACCTTC. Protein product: CASSFLGLRNYGYTF. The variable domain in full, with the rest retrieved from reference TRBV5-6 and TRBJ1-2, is DAGVTQSPTHLIKTRGQQVTLRCSPKSGHDTVSWYQQALGQGPQFIFQYYEEEERQRGNFPDRFSGHQFPNYSSELNVNALLLGDSALYLCASSFLGLRNYGYTFGSGTRLTVV.

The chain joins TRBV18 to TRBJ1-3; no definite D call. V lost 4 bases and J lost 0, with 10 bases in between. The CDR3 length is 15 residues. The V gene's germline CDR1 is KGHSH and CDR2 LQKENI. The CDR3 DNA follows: TGTGCCAGCTCACGGGGTCCGGACTCTGGAAACACCATATATTTT. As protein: CASSRGPDSGNTIYF.

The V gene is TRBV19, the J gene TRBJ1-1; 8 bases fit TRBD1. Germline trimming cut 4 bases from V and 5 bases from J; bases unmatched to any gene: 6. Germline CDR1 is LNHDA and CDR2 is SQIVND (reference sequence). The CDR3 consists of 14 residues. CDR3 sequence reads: CASSRQGIRTEAFF. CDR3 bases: TGTGCCAGTAGTAGACAGGGGATAAGGACTGAAGCTTTCTTT.

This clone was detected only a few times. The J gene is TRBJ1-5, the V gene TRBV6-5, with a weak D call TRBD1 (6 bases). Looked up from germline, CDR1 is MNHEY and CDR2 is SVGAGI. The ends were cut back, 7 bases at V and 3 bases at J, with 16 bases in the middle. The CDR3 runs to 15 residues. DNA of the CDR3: TGTGCCAGCACCCTAGGACAGTTTTCCAATCAGCCCCAGCATTTT. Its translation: CASTLGQFSNQPQHF.

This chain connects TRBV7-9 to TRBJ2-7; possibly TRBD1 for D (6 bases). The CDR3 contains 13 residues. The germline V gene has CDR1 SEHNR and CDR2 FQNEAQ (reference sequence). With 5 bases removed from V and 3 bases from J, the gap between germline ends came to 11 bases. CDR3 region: CASSQGQFYEQYF. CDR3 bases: TGTGCCAGCAGCCAGGGACAATTCTACGAGCAGTACTTC.

The CDR3 nucleotides read TGTGCCAGTAGTCTATCCGCCAGCGCGACCTACGAGCAGTACTTC. It codes for CASSLSASATYEQYF. V usage is TRBV19 and J usage is TRBJ2-7; D is ambiguous. The CDR3 length is 15 residues. Looked up from germline, CDR1 is LNHDA and CDR2 is SQIVND (reference sequence). V was shortened by 5 bases and J by 2 bases, with 16 bases between the two germline ends.

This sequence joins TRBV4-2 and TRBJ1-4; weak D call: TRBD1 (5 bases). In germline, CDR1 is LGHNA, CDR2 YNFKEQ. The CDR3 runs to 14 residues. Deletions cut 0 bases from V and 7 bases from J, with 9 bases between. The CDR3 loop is CASSQDGGTEKLFF. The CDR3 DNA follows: TGTGCCAGCAGCCAAGATGGCGGGACTGAAAAACTGTTTTTT.

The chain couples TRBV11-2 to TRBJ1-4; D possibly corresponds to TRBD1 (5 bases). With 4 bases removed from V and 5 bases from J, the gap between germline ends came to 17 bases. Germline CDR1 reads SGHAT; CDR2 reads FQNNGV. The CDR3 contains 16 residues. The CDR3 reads CASSYRPKGRNEKLFF. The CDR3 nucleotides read TGTGCCAGCAGCTACAGGCCTAAGGGTCGCAATGAAAAACTGTTTTTT.

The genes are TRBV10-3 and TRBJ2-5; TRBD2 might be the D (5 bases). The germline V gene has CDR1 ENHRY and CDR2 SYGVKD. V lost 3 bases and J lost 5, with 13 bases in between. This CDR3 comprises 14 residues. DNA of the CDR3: TGTGCCATCAGTGATTCGTGGGAGTGGGAGACCCAGTACTTC. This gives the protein CAISDSWEWETQYF.

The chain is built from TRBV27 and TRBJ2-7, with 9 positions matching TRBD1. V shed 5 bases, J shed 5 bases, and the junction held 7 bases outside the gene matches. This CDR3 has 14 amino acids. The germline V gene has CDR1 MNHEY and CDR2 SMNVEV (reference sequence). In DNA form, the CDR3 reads TGTGCCAGCAGTACAACAGGGGGCGGGAACGAGCAGTACTTC. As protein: CASSTTGGGNEQYF.

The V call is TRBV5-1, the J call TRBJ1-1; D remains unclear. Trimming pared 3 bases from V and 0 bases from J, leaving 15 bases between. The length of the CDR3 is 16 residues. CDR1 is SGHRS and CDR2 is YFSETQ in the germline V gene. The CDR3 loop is CASSWGPAVMNTEAFF. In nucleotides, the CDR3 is TGCGCCAGCAGCTGGGGTCCGGCAGTAATGAACACTGAAGCTTTCTTT.

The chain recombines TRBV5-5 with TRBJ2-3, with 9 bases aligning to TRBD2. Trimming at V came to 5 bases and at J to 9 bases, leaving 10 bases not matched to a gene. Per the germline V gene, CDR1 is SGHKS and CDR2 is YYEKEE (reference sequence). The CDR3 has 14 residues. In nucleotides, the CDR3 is TGTGCCAGCAGTGAGGAGGCGGGAGGGGCCACGCAGTATTTT. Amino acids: CASSEEAGGATQYF.

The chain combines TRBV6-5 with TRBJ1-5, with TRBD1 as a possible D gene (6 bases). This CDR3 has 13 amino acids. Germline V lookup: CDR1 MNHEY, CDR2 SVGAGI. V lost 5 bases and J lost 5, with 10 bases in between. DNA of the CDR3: TGTGCCAGCAGTAAAAACAGGGATCAGCCCCAGCATTTT. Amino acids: CASSKNRDQPQHF.

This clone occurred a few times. DNA for the CDR3: TGTGCCAGCTCACTCAACCGGGACGGAGCTAACTATGGCTACACCTTC. Its translation is CASSLNRDGANYGYTF. The chain couples TRBV18 to TRBJ1-2, with D possibly being TRBD1 (5 bases). In germline, CDR1 is KGHSH, CDR2 LQKENI. The CDR3 consists of 16 residues. V lost 4 bases to trimming and J lost 0 bases, with 15 bases between them.

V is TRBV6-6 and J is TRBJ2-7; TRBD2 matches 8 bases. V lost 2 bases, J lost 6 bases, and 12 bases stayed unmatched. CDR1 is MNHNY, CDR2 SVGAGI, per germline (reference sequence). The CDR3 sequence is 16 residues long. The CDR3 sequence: CASSYGNGRASVEQYF. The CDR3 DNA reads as TGTGCCAGCAGTTACGGTAACGGGAGGGCCTCTGTCGAGCAGTACTTC.

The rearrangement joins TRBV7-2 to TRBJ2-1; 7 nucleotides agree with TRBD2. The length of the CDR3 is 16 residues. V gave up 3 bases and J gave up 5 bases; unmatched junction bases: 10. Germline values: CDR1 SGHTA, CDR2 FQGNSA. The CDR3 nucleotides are TGTGCCAGCAGCTTCATCACGGGAGGCGTGGACAATGAGCAGTTCTTC. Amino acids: CASSFITGGVDNEQFF.

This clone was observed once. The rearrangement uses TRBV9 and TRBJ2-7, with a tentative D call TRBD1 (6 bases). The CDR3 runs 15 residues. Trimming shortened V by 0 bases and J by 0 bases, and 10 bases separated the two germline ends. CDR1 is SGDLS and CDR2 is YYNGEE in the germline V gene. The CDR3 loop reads CASSVGQGPSYEQYF. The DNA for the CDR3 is TGTGCCAGCAGCGTAGGGCAGGGGCCCTCCTACGAGCAGTACTTC.

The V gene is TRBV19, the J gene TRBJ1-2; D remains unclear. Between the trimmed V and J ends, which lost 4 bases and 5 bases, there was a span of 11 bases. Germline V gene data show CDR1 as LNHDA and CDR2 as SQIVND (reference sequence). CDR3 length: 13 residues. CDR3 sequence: CASSTRMSYGYTF. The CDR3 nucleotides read TGTGCCAGTAGTACCAGGATGAGTTATGGCTACACCTTC.

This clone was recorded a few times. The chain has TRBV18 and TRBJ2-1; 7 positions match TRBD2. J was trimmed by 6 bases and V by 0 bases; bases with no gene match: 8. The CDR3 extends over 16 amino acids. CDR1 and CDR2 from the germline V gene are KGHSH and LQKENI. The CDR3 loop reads CASSPPGLPTTNEQFF. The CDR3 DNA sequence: TGTGCCAGCTCACCACCGGGACTACCCACAACCAATGAGCAGTTCTTC.

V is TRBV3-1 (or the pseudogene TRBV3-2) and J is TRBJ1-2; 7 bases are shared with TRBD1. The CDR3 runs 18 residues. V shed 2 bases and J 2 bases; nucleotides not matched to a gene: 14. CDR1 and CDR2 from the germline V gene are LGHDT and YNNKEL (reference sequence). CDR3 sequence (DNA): TGTGCCAGCAGCCAAATGGAGGAGAAGGGGGCATGCAACTATGGCTACACCTTC. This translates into CASSQMEEKGACNYGYTF.

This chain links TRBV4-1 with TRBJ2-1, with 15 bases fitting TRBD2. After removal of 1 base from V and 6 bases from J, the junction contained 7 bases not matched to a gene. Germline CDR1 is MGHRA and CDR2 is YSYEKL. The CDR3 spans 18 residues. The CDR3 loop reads CASSQVSGLAGGPNEQFF. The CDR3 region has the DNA TGCGCCAGCAGCCAAGTCTCAGGACTAGCGGGAGGGCCCAATGAGCAGTTCTTC.